The clone carrying this T cell receptor (beta chain) has at least ten counts. Its antigen is unidentified. The data are from a study of neurological immune-mediated disorders. General study findings and limits: CDR3 amino acid sequences found in expanded clones were never shared across subjects, suggesting private repertoires in all groups.

Specified time point: longitudinal time-point 1 (baseline). Unsorted libraries used 2 million PBMCs kept at -80 degrees C. 5'RACE generated cDNA with 10-nucleotide random UMIs. Over 200 million TCR-beta sequences from 15-18 subjects were obtained in each sequencing run. TCRdb reprocessed the 5' RACE reads via MiXCR and lists one record per CDR3 protein. The sample consists of tens of thousands of distinct CDR3 sequences, 12% to 15% of them appearing once. V was clipped by 9 bases and J by 5 bases; unmatched bases: 4. CDR3 length: 13 amino acids. The genes are TRBV12-3 or TRBV12-4 and TRBJ2-2; 9 bases fit TRBD1. Sequencing input: PBMCs. This TCR derives from a female donor with HTLV-1-associated myelopathy (HAM/TSP). This chain's CDR3 is CARGQGETGELFF. Here the CDR3 DNA reads TGTGCCAGGGGACAGGGAGAAACCGGGGAGCTGTTTTTT.